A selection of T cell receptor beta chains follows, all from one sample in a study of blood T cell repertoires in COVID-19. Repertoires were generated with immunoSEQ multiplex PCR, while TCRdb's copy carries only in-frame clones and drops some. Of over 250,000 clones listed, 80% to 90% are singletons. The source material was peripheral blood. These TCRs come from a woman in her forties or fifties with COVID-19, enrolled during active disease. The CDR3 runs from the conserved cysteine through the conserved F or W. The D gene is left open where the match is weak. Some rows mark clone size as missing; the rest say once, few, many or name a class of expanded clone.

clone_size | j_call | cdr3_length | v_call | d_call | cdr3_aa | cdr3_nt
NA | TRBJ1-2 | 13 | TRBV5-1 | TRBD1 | CASSLEGAYGYTF | TGCGCCAGCAGCTTGGAGGGGGCCTATGGCTACACCTTC
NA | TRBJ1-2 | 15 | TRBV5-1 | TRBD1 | CASSLATGANYGYTF | TGCGCCAGCAGCTTGGCGACAGGGGCGAACTATGGCTACACCTTC
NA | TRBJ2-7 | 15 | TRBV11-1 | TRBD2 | CASSLLSGKEYEQYF | TGTGCCAGCAGCTTACTAAGCGGGAAGGAATACGAGCAGTACTTC
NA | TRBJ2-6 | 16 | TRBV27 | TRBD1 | CASSPNTGAGANVLTF | TGTGCCAGCAGTCCGAATACAGGGGCTGGGGCCAACGTCCTGACTTTC
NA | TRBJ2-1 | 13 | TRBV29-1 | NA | CSVGGGVRNEQFF | TGCAGCGTTGGAGGGGGGGTCAGAAATGAGCAGTTCTTC
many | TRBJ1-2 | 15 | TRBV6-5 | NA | CASSPAATKLYGYTF | TGTGCCAGCAGCCCGGCAGCGACCAAGCTCTATGGCTACACCTTC
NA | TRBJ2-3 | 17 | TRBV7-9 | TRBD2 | CASSPRLAGDGADTQYF | TGTGCCAGCAGCCCGCGACTAGCGGGAGATGGGGCAGATACGCAGTATTTT
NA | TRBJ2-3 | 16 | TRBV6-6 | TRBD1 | CASSYRGQGFTDTQYF | TGTGCCAGCAGTTACCGTGGACAGGGGTTCACAGATACGCAGTATTTT
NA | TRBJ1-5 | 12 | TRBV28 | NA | CASTWGRQPQHF | TGTGCCAGCACCTGGGGGCGTCAGCCCCAGCATTTT
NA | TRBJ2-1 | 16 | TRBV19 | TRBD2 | CASSIAGTSYGNEQFF | TGTGCCAGTAGTATTGCCGGGACTAGCTACGGCAATGAGCAGTTCTTC
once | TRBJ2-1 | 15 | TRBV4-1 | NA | CASSLTGSTYNEQFF | TGCGCCAGCAGCCTAACAGGGTCCACCTACAATGAGCAGTTCTTC
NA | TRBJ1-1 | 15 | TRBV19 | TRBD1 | CASSTTGPQNTEAFF | TGTGCCAGTAGTACGACAGGGCCTCAGAACACTGAAGCTTTCTTT
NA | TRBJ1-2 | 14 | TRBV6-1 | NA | CASSDQETGYGYTF | TGTGCCAGCAGTGACCAGGAAACCGGCTATGGCTACACCTTC
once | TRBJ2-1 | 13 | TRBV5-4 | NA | CASSLTSYNEQFF | TGTGCCAGCAGCTTGACTAGCTACAATGAGCAGTTCTTC
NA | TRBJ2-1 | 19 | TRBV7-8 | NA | CASSLGGLGSGGSYNEQFF | TGTGCCAGCAGCTTAGGGGGGCTAGGATCGGGAGGCTCCTACAATGAGCAGTTCTTC
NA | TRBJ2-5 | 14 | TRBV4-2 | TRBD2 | CASSQSGTQETQYF | TGTGCCAGCAGCCAAAGCGGGACCCAAGAGACCCAGTACTTC
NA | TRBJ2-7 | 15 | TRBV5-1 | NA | CASSLVDGIGGEQYF | TGCGCCAGCAGCTTGGTGGATGGAATAGGAGGCGAGCAGTACTTC
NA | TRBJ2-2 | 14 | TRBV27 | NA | CASRRPGNTGELFF | TGTGCCAGCAGACGTCCAGGGAACACCGGGGAGCTGTTTTTT
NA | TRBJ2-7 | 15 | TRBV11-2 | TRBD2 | CASSLWRTSGYEQYF | TGTGCCAGCAGCTTATGGAGGACTAGCGGGTACGAGCAGTACTTC
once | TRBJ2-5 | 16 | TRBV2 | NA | CASTAVGAGKGETQYF | TGTGCCAGCACCGCCGTAGGGGCAGGGAAAGGGGAGACCCAGTACTTC
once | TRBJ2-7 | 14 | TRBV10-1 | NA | CASSESSTSYEQYF | TGCGCCAGCAGTGAGTCTAGCACCTCCTACGAGCAGTACTTC
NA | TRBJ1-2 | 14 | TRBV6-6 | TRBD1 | CASGTGTGVYGYTF | TGTGCCAGCGGAACCGGGACAGGCGTCTATGGCTACACCTTC
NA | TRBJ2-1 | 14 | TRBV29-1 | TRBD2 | CSVLLAGGYNEQFF | TGCAGCGTACTCCTGGCGGGAGGCTACAATGAGCAGTTCTTC
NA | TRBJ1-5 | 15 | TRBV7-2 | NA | CASSLLRVSGQPQHF | TGTGCCAGCAGCTTACTCAGGGTGTCCGGTCAGCCCCAGCATTTT
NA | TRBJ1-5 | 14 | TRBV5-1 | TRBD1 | CASSQQGGNQPQHF | TGCGCCAGCAGCCAACAGGGGGGCAATCAGCCCCAGCATTTT
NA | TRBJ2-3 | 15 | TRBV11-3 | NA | CASSHRGIGTDTQYF | TGTGCCAGCAGCCACCGGGGGATCGGCACAGATACGCAGTATTTT
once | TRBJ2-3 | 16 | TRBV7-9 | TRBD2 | CATAGTSGTSTDTQYF | TGTGCCACCGCCGGGACTAGCGGGACTAGCACAGATACGCAGTATTTT
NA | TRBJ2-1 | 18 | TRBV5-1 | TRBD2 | CASATSPDLAGSKDEQFF | TGCGCCAGTGCCACCTCTCCCGACTTAGCGGGTAGTAAGGATGAGCAGTTCTTC
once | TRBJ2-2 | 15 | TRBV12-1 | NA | CASSSCLADTGELFF | TGTGCCAGCAGCTCTTGTCTAGCGGACACCGGGGAGCTGTTTTTT
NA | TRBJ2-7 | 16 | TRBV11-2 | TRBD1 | CASRLQGQGGPYEQYF | TGTGCCAGCAGATTACAGGGACAGGGAGGGCCCTACGAGCAGTACTTC
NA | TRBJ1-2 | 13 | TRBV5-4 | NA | CAIQQGLSNGYTF | TGTGCCATCCAACAGGGCTTGTCGAATGGCTACACCTTC
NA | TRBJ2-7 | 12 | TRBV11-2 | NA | CASSPPTYEQYF | TGTGCCAGCAGCCCACCTACTTACGAGCAGTACTTC